This T cell receptor beta chain was recovered during a study of T cells after yellow fever vaccination. General observations from the study: Some clonotypes were seen in both the CD4 and the CD8 compartments. These made up a small share and likely arose from convergent recombination. Booster sampling recovered most clones from primary vaccination (96% CD4, approximately 90% CD8). Secondary responses were weaker yet peaked faster, day 5 versus 15.

Germline-derived CDR1 and CDR2 are SEHNR and FQNEAQ (reference sequence). V dropped 5 bases and J dropped 4 bases, with 17 bases sitting between them. This CDR3 is built from 15 residues. There are many counts of this clonotype. Its antigen is still unknown. A 5'RACE template-switching step, the method used to make TCR cDNA, added a universal primer site and UMIs. TCRdb re-analysed the 5' RACE reads in MiXCR, keeping a single row per CDR3 protein. The data show about 110,000 distinct CDR3 sequences, 8.4% seen once. The chain recombines TRBV7-9 with TRBJ1-2; D is unresolved. The sequencing used CD8+ T cells sorted from PBMCs, collected 45 days after the yellow fever booster vaccination. This receptor was obtained from a young man who received the YFV17D yellow fever vaccine. The CDR3 region is CASSPPDSLSYGYTF. For the CDR3, the DNA is TGTGCCAGCAGCCCCCCAGACTCGCTGTCCTATGGCTACACCTTC.